The 13 T cell receptor beta chains given below trace back to one sample, sequenced in a study of patients and donors after allogeneic stem cell transplantation. TCRdb independently ran MiXCR on the RT-PCR reads; one entry per CDR3 protein. This table has about 100,000 distinct CDR3 sequences, 35% appearing once. Sequencing was performed on blood, either unsorted or a sorted T cell fraction (not recorded which). Receptors were obtained from a human donor who was either an allogeneic HSCT recipient or a stem cell or donor lymphocyte infusion donor (not recorded which). It is not recorded whose cells these are; they may come from a transplant donor.

The J gene is TRBJ1-1, the V gene TRBV12-3 or TRBV12-4; 9 bases map to TRBD1. The CDR3 length is 15 residues. With 6 bases clipped from V and 4 bases from J, the junction kept 9 bases outside the gene matches. Written as DNA, the CDR3 is TGTGCCAGCAGCTTGGGACAGGGACCCAGCACTGAAGCTTTCTTT. It yields the protein CASSLGQGPSTEAFF.

The chain has TRBV6-5 and TRBJ1-1; D uncertain. V lost 0 bases and J lost 4, with 9 bases in between. Germline CDR1 reads MNHEY; CDR2 reads SVGAGI. The CDR3 has 14 residues. This CDR3 reads CASSYSKTPTEAFF. CDR3 DNA: TGTGCCAGCAGTTACTCGAAAACCCCCACTGAAGCTTTCTTT.

The rearrangement uses TRBV10-3 and TRBJ2-2; D is unclear. This CDR3 is built from 13 residues. Germline V gene lookup returns CDR1 ENHRY and CDR2 SYGVKD. Between the trimmed V and J ends, which lost 5 bases and 1 base, there was a span of 5 bases. This chain's CDR3 is CAISPRNTGELFF. CDR3 bases: TGTGCCATCAGTCCGAGGAACACCGGGGAGCTGTTTTTT.

The CDR3 loop is CSARGHPATEAFF. Written as DNA, the CDR3 is TGCAGTGCTAGGGGACACCCTGCCACTGAAGCTTTCTTT. The genes are TRBV20-1 and TRBJ1-1; D might be TRBD1 (6 bases). This CDR3 spans 13 amino acids. Germline V gene sequence: CDR1 DFQATT, CDR2 SNEGSKA (reference sequence). Trimming removed 3 bases from V and 4 bases from J, with 12 bases in between.

V usage is TRBV6-2 or TRBV6-3 and J usage is TRBJ1-5, with a possible D match to TRBD1 (5 bases). Germline CDR1 is MNHEY and CDR2 is SVGEGT. V was cut by 3 bases and J by 4 bases, with 13 bases left in between. The CDR3 has 15 amino acids. CDR3 nucleotide sequence: TGTGCCAGCAGTTATCAGGCAGGGCTGAATCAGCCCCAGCATTTT. Its protein is CASSYQAGLNQPQHF.

The genes are TRBV12-3 or TRBV12-4 and TRBJ1-5, with D unresolved. V was trimmed by 2 bases and J by 6 bases, leaving 20 bases between them. There are 17 residues in the CDR3. CDR3 in DNA: TGTGCCAGCAGTTTACTAGTTGCTTCGGGATTGGGTCAGCCCCAGCATTTT. Its protein is CASSLLVASGLGQPQHF.

The table lists this clonotype with a few counts. This chain connects TRBV4-2 to TRBJ1-6, with D tentatively TRBD1 (5 bases). The CDR3 totals 15 residues. V shed 0 bases and J shed 5 bases, with 8 bases lying between them. The germline V gene has CDR1 LGHNA and CDR2 YNFKEQ. DNA of the CDR3: TGTGCCAGCAGCCAAGATTTGGGGGATAATTCACCCCTCCACTTT. Its translation is CASSQDLGDNSPLHF.

A few counts support this clonotype. The V call is TRBV20-1, the J call TRBJ1-6, with TRBD1 identical over 8 bases. In germline, CDR1 is DFQATT, CDR2 SNEGSKA (reference sequence). The CDR3 has 16 amino acids. V shed 0 bases, J shed 7 bases, and the junction held 8 bases outside the gene matches. This chain's CDR3 is CSARESQGAPNSPLHF. CDR3 DNA: TGCAGTGCTAGAGAGAGCCAGGGGGCCCCCAATTCACCCCTCCACTTT.

This chain links TRBV30 with TRBJ2-1; D remains unclear. V lost 3 bases and J 0 bases, leaving 15 bases between the germline ends. The CDR3 loop spans 16 amino acids. Looked up from germline, CDR1 is GTSNPN and CDR2 is SVGIG (reference sequence). This CDR3 reads CAWRPVPRSSYNEQFF. In DNA form, the CDR3 reads TGTGCCTGGAGACCAGTCCCCCGAAGCTCCTACAATGAGCAGTTCTTC. Complete variable domain (other parts from reference TRBV30 and TRBJ2-1): SQTIHQWPATLVQPVGSPLSLECTVEGTSNPNLYWYRQAAGRGLQLLFYSVGIGQISSEVPQNLSASRPQDRQFILSSKKLLLSDSGFYLCAWRPVPRSSYNEQFFGPGTRLTVL.

V is TRBV6-5 and J is TRBJ2-1; 7 positions match TRBD2. The CDR3 contains 13 residues. CDR1 is MNHEY and CDR2 is SVGAGI in the germline V gene. Trimming took 8 bases from V and 3 from J; bases not matched to a gene: 4. The CDR3 DNA is TGTGCCAGCGGGCGGGGGTTCTACAATGAGCAGTTCTTC. Encoded protein: CASGRGFYNEQFF.

This clonotype has more than one count but fewer than ten. The rearrangement joins TRBV6-5 to TRBJ1-1, with 7 bases fitting TRBD1. Germline CDR1 is MNHEY and CDR2 is SVGAGI. J gave up 2 bases and V 4 bases, and 13 bases lay outside the gene matches. The CDR3 is 17 residues long. Written as DNA, the CDR3 is TGTGCCAGCAGTTCCCCCCGTCCGACAGGGAGAAACACTGAAGCTTTCTTT. This codes for CASSSPRPTGRNTEAFF.

The chain has TRBV29-1 and TRBJ2-5; 8 bases are shared with TRBD1. V was pared by 5 bases and J by 6 bases, with 11 bases of the junction left unmatched. Germline lookup yields CDR1 SQVTM and CDR2 ANQGSEA. The CDR3 has 14 amino acids. CDR3 sequence reads: CSVSVRTGRKTQYF. CDR3 DNA: TGCAGCGTTTCCGTTCGGACAGGGCGGAAGACCCAGTACTTC.

This chain uses TRBV20-1 with TRBJ1-1, with D uncertain. The CDR3 is 12 amino acids. The germline gives CDR1 DFQATT, CDR2 SNEGSKA (reference sequence). Trimming pared 2 bases from V and 7 bases from J, leaving 11 bases between. CDR3 bases: TGCAGTGCTAGAAAGGAAGCCTATGAAGCTTTCTTT. Translation: CSARKEAYEAFF.